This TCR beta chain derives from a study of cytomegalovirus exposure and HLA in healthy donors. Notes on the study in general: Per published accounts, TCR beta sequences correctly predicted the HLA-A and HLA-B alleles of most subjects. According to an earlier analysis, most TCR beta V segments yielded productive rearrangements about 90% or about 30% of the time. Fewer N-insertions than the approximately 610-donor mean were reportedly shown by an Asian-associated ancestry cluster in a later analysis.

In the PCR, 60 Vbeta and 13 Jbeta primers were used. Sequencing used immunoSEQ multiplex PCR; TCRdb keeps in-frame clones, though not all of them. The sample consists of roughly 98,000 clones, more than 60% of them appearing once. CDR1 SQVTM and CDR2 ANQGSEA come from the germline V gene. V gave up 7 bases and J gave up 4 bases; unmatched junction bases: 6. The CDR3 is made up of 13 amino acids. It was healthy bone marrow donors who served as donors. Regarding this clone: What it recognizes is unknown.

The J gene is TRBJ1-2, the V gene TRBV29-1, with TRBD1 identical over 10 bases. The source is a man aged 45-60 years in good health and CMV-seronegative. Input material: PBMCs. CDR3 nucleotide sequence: TGCAGCGCCGGGACAGGGGCAGGCTATGGCTACACCTTC. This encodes CSAGTGAGYGYTF. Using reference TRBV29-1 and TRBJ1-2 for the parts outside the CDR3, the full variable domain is SAVISQKPSRDICQRGTSLTIQCQVDSQVTMMFWYRQQPGQSLTLIATANQGSEATYESGFVIDKFPISRPNLTFSTLTVSNMSPEDSSIYLCSAGTGAGYGYTFGSGTRLTVV.